Given below is one T cell receptor (beta chain) in context. The antigen is not known. V lost 6 bases, J lost 1 base, and 4 bases stayed unmatched. Germline V gene data show CDR1 as SNHLY and CDR2 as FYNNEI. The CDR3 contains 14 residues. These data belong to a study of cytomegalovirus exposure and HLA in healthy donors. 13 Jbeta primers and 60 Vbeta primers were used for the PCR. Sequencing was performed with immunoSEQ multiplex PCR; in TCRdb, only in-frame clones are kept and a portion is missing. The table lists about 120,000 clones, roughly 63% of them singletons. Findings of the study overall: A cluster of highly shared sequence variants was likely a sequencing artifact.

This TCR was recovered from a man aged 25 to 40 in good health and CMV-seropositive. V is TRBV2 and J is TRBJ2-7; the match to TRBD1 covers 9 bases. Sequencing input: PBMCs. The CDR3 region has the DNA TGTGCCAGCAGCCCCGGGACAGGGTCCTACGAGCAGTACTTC. Its protein product is CASSPGTGSYEQYF.